The 30 T cell receptor beta chains below come from one sample, sequenced in a study of T cell clonality in common variable immunodeficiency (dated by TCRdb to between 2015 and 2016). These TCRs' antigens remain unknown. Library preparation used the immunoSEQ multiplex PCR assay. As stored in TCRdb, this immuneACCESS dataset retains in-frame rearrangements with V and J assigned. A fraction of the clones does not appear; measured against another copy, unresolved V genes explain less than half of the discrepancy, and the remainder lacks a known reason. The sample records tens of thousands of clones, none occurring a single time. The ten largest clones represent roughly 6% of the sample. General findings and caveats noted by the study authors: Fewer deletions and N-nucleotide insertions were reportedly observed in CVID TCRbeta sequences, and highly modified clones with 13 or more V deletions were reportedly absent from CVID TCRbeta sequences.

Sequencing used peripheral blood mononuclear cells. The source of these receptors is a human donor with common variable immunodeficiency.

The sample holds many counts of this clone. The read falls 3 residues short of the CDR3 end, and the missing part is taken from the germline J gene. The rearrangement links TRBV20-1 to TRBJ2-5; no firm D call. The CDR3 consists of 10 residues. Germline lookup yields CDR1 DFQATT and CDR2 SNEGSKA (reference sequence). V lost 6 bases, J lost 5 bases, and 7 bases lay in between. CDR3 region: CSASLETQYF. The DNA read from the CDR3 is TGCAGTGCCAGTTTGGAGACC.

At least ten counts were recorded for this clone. The read halts 3 residues ahead of the CDR3 end, with the missing end drawn from the germline J gene. Other nucleotide sequences from this sample produce the same CDR3. The chain recombines TRBV18 with TRBJ1-2, with 9 bases lining up with TRBD1. CDR3 length: 13 residues. Germline lookup yields CDR1 KGHSH and CDR2 LQKENI. V gave up 3 bases and J gave up 4 bases; unmatched junction bases: 0. CDR3 DNA, as far as it was read: TGTGCCAGCTCACCGGACAGGGGCTATGGC. It is translated as CASSPDRGYG. The complete CDR3 sequence is CASSPDRGYGYTF.

A remark on this clone: The observed sequence ends 3 residues before the CDR3 terminus, with the missing tail filled in from the germline J gene. V and J are TRBV7-6 and TRBJ2-3; 8 bases are a match to TRBD2. After removal of 1 base from V and 6 bases from J, the junction contained 9 bases not matched to a gene. The CDR3 loop spans 16 amino acids. Germline CDR1 reads SGHVS; CDR2 reads FNYEAQ. CDR3 in amino acids: CASSLGLAGPPDTQYF. The covered CDR3 bases are TGTGCCAGCAGCTTAGGTCTAGCGGGCCCCCCTGATACG. The full variable domain, in which reference TRBV7-6 and TRBJ2-3 provide the parts outside the CDR3, is GAGVSQSPRYKVTKRGQDVALRCDPISGHVSLYWYRQALGQGPEFLTYFNYEAQQDKSGLPNDRFSAERPEGSISTLTIQRTEQRDSAMYRCASSLGLAGPPDTQYFGPGTRLTVL.

This clone was observed a handful of times. From the germline J gene comes the end of the CDR3, since the read stops 3 residues before it. The J gene is TRBJ2-7, the V gene TRBV29-1; 14 nucleotides align to TRBD2. Germline V CDR1 and CDR2: SQVTM, ANQGSEA. The J segment lost 2 bases and the V segment lost 1 base, leaving 10 bases of the junction unmatched. The CDR3 has 18 amino acids. The DNA read from the CDR3 is TGCAGCGTTGAAGGACTAGCGGGAGGGGGTCCGCAGACCTACGAG. It encodes CSVEGLAGGGPQTYE. The full-length CDR3 reads as CSVEGLAGGGPQTYEQYF.

Notes on this clone: The read falls 3 residues short of the CDR3 end, and the missing part is taken from the germline J gene. The chain carries TRBV30 and TRBJ2-5; no clear D gene. Germline CDR1 GTSNPN, CDR2 SVGIG (reference sequence). The CDR3 has 13 amino acids. Trimming pared 2 bases from V and 1 base from J, leaving 8 bases between. CDR3 DNA (partial): TGTGCCTGGAGTCCCCCAGGCCAAGAGACC. It specifies CAWSPPGQET. The full-length CDR3 reads as CAWSPPGQETQYF.

This clone appeared many times. Read coverage stops 3 residues before the CDR3 terminus; the germline J gene supplies the remainder. The chain combines TRBV18 with TRBJ1-4; TRBD1 agrees at 7 bases. Germline CDR1 and CDR2: KGHSH and LQKENI. V lost 8 bases, J lost 8 bases, and 11 bases stayed unmatched. This CDR3 has 14 residues. CDR3 amino acids: CASATRGRAEKLFF. CDR3 DNA (partial): TGTGCCAGCGCGACGAGGGGGCGCGCGGAAAAA.

This clone was counted only a few times. The CDR3 end is not reached by the read, which stops 3 residues before it; the germline J gene fills it in. This chain uses TRBV2 with TRBJ2-7; 13 positions agree with TRBD2. This CDR3 spans 16 amino acids. V shed 7 bases and J 6 bases; nucleotides not matched to a gene: 12. Germline V gives CDR1 SNHLY, CDR2 FYNNEI. The CDR3 loop reads CASIGLAGASMGEQYF. The DNA read from the CDR3 is TGTGCCAGCATCGGACTAGCGGGAGCGAGCATGGGCGAG.

This clone was recorded at least ten times. Read sequence stops 3 residues before the CDR3 end, and the germline J gene provides the missing end. The chain has TRBV7-9 and TRBJ2-1; D possibly corresponds to TRBD1 (5 bases). CDR3 length equals 14 residues. V was pared by 5 bases and J by 6 bases, with 14 bases between. Germline V gives CDR1 SEHNR, CDR2 FQNEAQ (reference sequence). The CDR3 here is CASSAPLQGNEQFF. The covered CDR3 bases are TGTGCCAGCAGCGCTCCCCTTCAGGGCAATGAG.

On this clone: The read ends 3 residues shy of where the CDR3 ends; the end is completed using the germline J gene. This chain joins TRBV7-2 and TRBJ1-2; no firm D call. The CDR3 covers 13 residues. From germline, CDR1 is SGHTA and CDR2 FQGNSA. The V end was cut by 1 base, the J end by 0 bases, with 3 bases between. Incomplete CDR3 DNA: TGTGCCAGCAGCTTAGGCGCTAACTATGGC. Its protein product is CASSLGANYG. The CDR3 reads in full as CASSLGANYGYTF.

The table lists this clone with a few counts. Read sequence stops 3 residues before the CDR3 end, and the germline J gene provides the missing end. The chain uses TRBV6-2 or TRBV6-3 and TRBJ2-1; D gene unclear. Germline CDR1 and CDR2: MNHEY and SVGEGT. The V end lost 7 bases, the J end lost 3 bases, and 10 bases lay between the germline ends. This CDR3 is built from 13 residues. CDR3: CASTVAVYNEQFF. The CDR3 DNA, read in part, is TGTGCCAGCACCGTGGCGGTCTACAATGAG.

A word on this clone: The read finishes 3 residues shy of the CDR3 end, and the germline J gene is used to complete it. The chain uses TRBV7-6 and TRBJ2-3, with TRBD2 identical over 10 bases. The V and J ends lost 5 bases and 4 bases, in that order; junction bases with no gene match: 3. Germline V gives CDR1 SGHVS, CDR2 FNYEAQ. This CDR3 has 14 residues. CDR3 region: CASSRSGGADTQYF. CDR3 DNA (partial): TGTGCCAGCAGCAGAAGCGGGGGGGCAGATACG.

As regards this clone: The read falls 3 residues short of the CDR3 end, and the missing part is taken from the germline J gene. V usage is TRBV2 and J usage is TRBJ2-5; D is unclear. There are 12 residues in the CDR3. From germline, CDR1 is SNHLY and CDR2 FYNNEI. V was clipped by 7 bases and J by 4 bases, with 10 bases between them. The CDR3 bases that were read are TGTGCCAGCAATCGTAGGGCAGAGACC. Protein: CASNRRAET. The entire CDR3 reads CASNRRAETQYF.

In its sample, this clone was seen a few times. The junction shows a germline mismatch at one end, possibly a read error. The read finishes 3 residues shy of the CDR3 end, and the germline J gene is used to complete it. The chain uses TRBV7-7 and TRBJ2-5; 9 nucleotides match TRBD2. Germline V gives CDR1 SSHAT, CDR2 FNYEAQ (reference sequence). The CDR3 has 16 residues. This CDR3 reads CASSTNPGTSRETQYF. CDR3 DNA, as far as it was read: TGTGCTAGCAGCACTAATCCCGGGACTAGCAGGGAGACC.

In this sample, this clone turned up many times. The read gets to within 3 residues of the CDR3 end, and the germline J gene fills in the rest. V gene TRBV2 combines with J gene TRBJ2-3; D gene uncertain. V dropped 8 bases and J dropped 2 bases, with 11 bases sitting between them. The CDR3 has 13 residues. The germline V gene has CDR1 SNHLY and CDR2 FYNNEI. The part of the CDR3 DNA that was read is TGTGCCAGCGAATTGGGCCTCACAGATACG. Translated: CASELGLTDT. The full CDR3 reads CASELGLTDTQYF. The variable domain in full, completed from reference TRBV2 and TRBJ2-3, reads EPEVTQTPSHQVTQMGQEVILRCVPISNHLYFYWYRQILGQKVEFLVSFYNNEISEKSEIFDDQFSVERPDGSNFTLKIRSTKLEDSAMYFCASELGLTDTQYFGPGTRLTVL.

On this clone: The junction differs from germline at one of its ends, possibly a read error. The read halts 3 residues ahead of the CDR3 end, with the missing end drawn from the germline J gene. This chain links TRBV7-9 with TRBJ1-1; TRBD1 might be the D (5 bases). Germline V CDR1 and CDR2: SEHNR, FQNEAQ (reference sequence). The CDR3 extends over 12 amino acids. The CDR3 spells CSSSLEGTEAFF. The DNA read from the CDR3 is TGTTCCAGCAGCTTAGAGGGGACTGAA.

This clone appeared a few times. The observed sequence ends 3 residues before the CDR3 terminus, with the missing tail filled in from the germline J gene. The rearrangement links TRBV7-9 to TRBJ2-7; D not resolved. CDR3 length: 14 amino acids. The germline V gene has CDR1 SEHNR and CDR2 FQNEAQ (reference sequence). Trimming removed 2 bases at V and 0 bases at J, with 8 bases between. CDR3 bases read: TGTGCCAGCAGCTTACAGGCAGGCTCCTACGAG. Translation gives CASSLQAGSYE. The complete CDR3 reads CASSLQAGSYEQYF.

This clone was recorded at least ten times. The read stops 3 residues short of the end of the CDR3; the missing end is completed from the germline J gene. J is TRBJ1-2 and V is TRBV7-2; 8 bases fit TRBD1. Germline-derived CDR1 and CDR2 are SGHTA and FQGNSA. V lost 4 bases and J lost 0; bases outside the gene matches: 4. This CDR3 spans 15 amino acids. CDR3 DNA (partial): TGTGCCAGCAGCTATGGGACAGGAACTAACTATGGC. Its protein is CASSYGTGTNYG. The full CDR3 protein reads CASSYGTGTNYGYTF. The variable domain in full, completed from reference TRBV7-2 and TRBJ1-2, reads GAGVSQSPSNKVTEKGKDVELRCDPISGHTALYWYRQSLGQGLEFLIYFQGNSAPDKSGLPSDRFSAERTGGSVSTLTIQRTQQEDSAVYLCASSYGTGTNYGYTFGSGTRLTVV.

On this clone itself: Read coverage stops 3 residues before the CDR3 terminus; the germline J gene supplies the remainder. V is TRBV2 and J is TRBJ1-2, with D possibly TRBD1 on 6 matching bases. The CDR3 is 16 residues long. Germline lookup yields CDR1 SNHLY and CDR2 FYNNEI. The CDR3 DNA, read in part, is TGTGCCAGCAGTGAAGAGGTCAACAGGGCTTCGTTGGGC. Translating it yields CASSEEVNRASLG. The entire CDR3 sequence reads CASSEEVNRASLGYTF.

This clone was seen ten or more times. The sequence runs out 3 residues before the end of the CDR3; the remainder is reconstructed from the germline J gene. The chain is built from TRBV10-3 and TRBJ1-5, with TRBD1 matching over 9 bases. V dropped 4 bases and J dropped 7; count of bases not matched to a gene: 5. In germline, CDR1 is ENHRY, CDR2 SYGVKD. The CDR3 is made up of 14 amino acids. The part of the CDR3 DNA that was read is TGTGCCATCAGTGGGGACAGGGAAAGGCAGCCC. Its translation: CAISGDRERQP. The full CDR3 reads CAISGDRERQPQHF.

In its sample, this clone was seen a few times. Sequencing ends 3 residues short of the CDR3 end; the germline J gene provides the rest. The V call is TRBV11-2, the J call TRBJ1-1; D is unclear. CDR1 is SGHAT, CDR2 FQNNGV, per germline. The CDR3 consists of 13 residues. V was pared by 3 bases and J by 0 bases, with 5 bases between. The CDR3 DNA, read in part, is TGTGCCAGCAGCTTTGAGGTGAACACTGAA. It translates to CASSFEVNTE. The complete CDR3 protein is CASSFEVNTEAFF.

A note on this clone: The read ends 3 residues early relative to the CDR3; the germline J gene fills the gap. V and J are TRBV18 and TRBJ2-2; 10 bases map to TRBD1. After removal of 4 bases from V and 4 bases from J, the junction contained 3 bases not matched to a gene. The CDR3 covers 15 residues. Per the germline V gene, CDR1 is KGHSH and CDR2 is LQKENI. CDR3 region: CASSLDRGATGELFF. The covered CDR3 bases are TGTGCCAGCTCACTGGACAGGGGGGCCACCGGGGAG.

At least ten counts were recorded for this clone. CDR3 DNA, as far as it was read: TGCGCCAGCAGTCAAGACAGCCCTCCCTACGAG. Translation gives CASSQDSPPYE. The complete CDR3 reads CASSQDSPPYEQYF. J is TRBJ2-7 and V is TRBV23-1, with D maybe TRBD1 (5 bases). The read gets to within 3 residues of the CDR3 end, and the germline J gene fills in the rest. TRBV23-1 is designated an ORF whose function remains uncertain. The CDR3 contains 14 residues. Trimming removed 2 bases from V and 2 bases from J, with 10 bases in between.

This clone occurred many times. The read stops 3 residues short of the end of the CDR3; the missing end is completed from the germline J gene. The rearrangement links TRBV20-1 to TRBJ2-5; 9 bases are a match to TRBD1. Trimming removed 1 base from V and 5 bases from J; junction bases left unmatched: 8. CDR3 size: 15 residues. Germline lookup yields CDR1 DFQATT and CDR2 SNEGSKA (reference sequence). The CDR3 bases that were read are TGCAGTGCTAGAGTGAGAGGACAGGGGTGGGAGACC. Translated: CSARVRGQGWET. The CDR3, in full, reads CSARVRGQGWETQYF.

A note on this clone: The CDR3 is cut off 3 residues early in the read; its end comes from the germline J gene. The chain uses TRBV7-6 and TRBJ2-1; the D gene is possibly TRBD2 (5 bases). CDR1 and CDR2 (germline): SGHVS, FNYEAQ. Deletions cut 2 bases from V and 0 bases from J, with 5 bases between. The CDR3 is 14 residues long. CDR3 bases read: TGTGCCAGCAGCTTAAGCGGCTCCTACAATGAG. Translating it yields CASSLSGSYNE. The whole CDR3 protein reads CASSLSGSYNEQFF.

This clone showed up many times. The read finishes 3 residues shy of the CDR3 end, and the germline J gene is used to complete it. The V gene is TRBV30, the J gene TRBJ1-2; 8 positions match TRBD1. This CDR3 region has 14 residues. Looked up from germline, CDR1 is GTSNPN and CDR2 is SVGIG (reference sequence). The trim removed 5 bases at V and 0 bases at J, leaving 5 bases unmatched. CDR3 amino acids: CAWVRQGTNYGYTF. The CDR3 bases that were read are TGTGCCTGGGTGAGACAGGGGACTAACTATGGC.

The table lists this clone with many counts. The read ends 3 residues early relative to the CDR3; the germline J gene fills the gap. This rearrangement joins TRBV7-3 to TRBJ2-6, with D tentatively TRBD1 (5 bases). The ends were cut back, 2 bases at V and 1 base at J, with 12 bases in the middle. Germline V gives CDR1 SGHTA, CDR2 FQGTGA. The CDR3 contains 17 residues. The CDR3 loop is CASSLRADRSGANVLTF. The DNA read from the CDR3 is TGTGCCAGCAGCTTACGGGCCGACAGATCTGGGGCCAACGTC.

This clone was recorded many times. The observed sequence ends 3 residues before the CDR3 terminus, with the missing tail filled in from the germline J gene. The rearrangement links TRBV15 to TRBJ2-5; D is unresolved. Germline V gene sequence: CDR1 LNHNV, CDR2 YYDKDF (reference sequence). V was clipped by 4 bases and J by 7 bases, with 7 bases between them. This CDR3 is 11 amino acids long. CDR3 DNA (partial): TGTGCCACCAGCAAGGGTGGGACC. It yields the protein CATSKGGT. The full CDR3 reads CATSKGGTQYF.

This clone was counted ten times or more. The read ends 3 residues early relative to the CDR3; the germline J gene fills the gap. The chain uses TRBV5-6 and TRBJ1-1; 8 bases map to TRBD1. CDR1 is SGHDT and CDR2 is YYEEEE in the germline V gene. The CDR3 sequence is 13 residues long. CDR3 region: CASSSGQGEEAFF. CDR3 bases read: TGTGCCAGCAGCTCAGGACAGGGAGAAGAA.

Turning to this clone: The CDR3 is cut off 3 residues early in the read; its end comes from the germline J gene. This chain connects TRBV2 to TRBJ1-5; 12 positions match TRBD1. The V gene end was trimmed by 7 bases and the J gene end by 6 bases; junction bases not matched to a gene: 7. The V gene's germline CDR1 is SNHLY and CDR2 FYNNEI. The CDR3 consists of 15 residues. CDR3 DNA, as far as it was read: TGTGCCAGCAAAAGGGGACAGGGGGCAACTCAGCCC. Translation gives CASKRGQGATQP. The whole CDR3 region reads CASKRGQGATQPQHF.

This clone was detected ten times or more. The CDR3 is cut off 3 residues early in the read; its end comes from the germline J gene. The chain couples TRBV6-1 to TRBJ2-4; D is possibly TRBD1 (5 bases). The V and J ends lost 4 bases and 0 bases respectively, with 13 bases between them. Germline V lookup: CDR1 MNHNS, CDR2 SASEGT. CDR3 length equals 16 residues. The DNA read from the CDR3 is TGTGCCAGCAGTGTTCCAGGGCAGATAGCCAAAAACATT. Translated, it gives CASSVPGQIAKNI. The full CDR3 protein reads CASSVPGQIAKNIQYF.